The 25 T cell receptor beta chains listed next were all sequenced from one sample in a study of ipilimumab plus nivolumab after autologous stem cell transplantation. Profiling relied on immunoSEQ multiplex PCR, and the TCRdb table lists in-frame clones only, not all of them. The sample records some 46,000 clones, about 88% being singletons. The sample here was PBMCs, taken in a trial of ipilimumab plus nivolumab as post-transplant consolidation. The receptors derive from a male donor with multiple myeloma.

The rearrangement links TRBV6-1 to TRBJ2-3; 10 positions agree with TRBD1. J was trimmed by 2 bases and V by 4 bases; bases with no gene match: 6. The CDR3 runs to 16 residues. The germline CDR1 and CDR2 sequences are MNHNS and SASEGT. DNA for the CDR3: TGTGCCAGCAGTGCGACAGGGGGCTCACCCACAGATACGCAGTATTTT. Protein product: CASSATGGSPTDTQYF.

This chain joins TRBV7-3 and TRBJ2-5, with 10 positions matching TRBD2. The CDR3 loop spans 15 amino acids. V shed 1 base and J 3 bases; nucleotides not matched to a gene: 2. Germline CDR1 SGHTA, CDR2 FQGTGA. CDR3 in DNA: TGTGCCAGCAGCTTAATAGCGGGGGGAAAAGAGACCCAGTACTTC. Protein: CASSLIAGGKETQYF.

This clone was observed a single time. The rearrangement links TRBV5-1 to TRBJ1-4, with TRBD1 as a possible D gene (5 bases). Germline CDR1 SGHRS, CDR2 YFSETQ. The CDR3 is made up of 15 amino acids. The germline V and J ends were trimmed by 0 bases and 3 bases, with 9 bases remaining between them. The CDR3 loop reads CASSLGVTANEKLFF. CDR3 sequence (DNA): TGCGCCAGCAGCTTGGGGGTGACAGCTAATGAAAAACTGTTTTTT.

The J gene is TRBJ1-5, the V gene TRBV4-3; no firm D call. The V gene's germline CDR1 is LGHNA and CDR2 YSLEER. V lost 0 bases to trimming and J lost 5 bases, with 8 bases between them. The CDR3 contains 14 residues. CDR3 DNA sequence: TGCGCCAGCAGCCAAGATCTGGGAGATCAGCCCCAGCATTTT. Translating gives CASSQDLGDQPQHF.

The chain employs TRBV11-2 and TRBJ2-7, with D unresolved. The CDR3 totals 14 residues. V shed 5 bases and J shed 1 base, with 12 bases lying between them. Germline loops: CDR1 SGHAT, CDR2 FQNNGV. CDR3 DNA: TGTGCCAGCAGCCCCGGACCGTTATCCTACGAGCAGTACTTC. Translating gives CASSPGPLSYEQYF.

About this clone: Mismatch with germline at one junction end may stem from a read error. The genes are TRBV6-5 and TRBJ1-4; unclear D gene. This CDR3 spans 12 amino acids. Germline assignment: CDR1 MNHEY and CDR2 SVGAGI. Here the CDR3 reads CASSYSGSNLIF. DNA of the CDR3: TGTGCCAGCAGTTACTCGGGGTCAAATTTGATTTTT.

The chain carries TRBV4-1 and TRBJ1-4; a weak D match, TRBD1 (5 bases). Deletions cut 0 bases from V and 0 bases from J, with 20 bases between. The CDR3 is 20 amino acids. CDR1 is MGHRA and CDR2 is YSYEKL in the germline V gene. For the CDR3, the DNA is TGCGCCAGCAGCCAAGACAACCGGGACGGGAGTCCTCCAACTAATGAAAAACTGTTTTTT. Residues: CASSQDNRDGSPPTNEKLFF.

The chain joins TRBV7-2 to TRBJ1-6; D uncertain. V lost 5 bases to trimming and J lost 9 bases, with 14 bases between them. Germline V gene data show CDR1 as SGHTA and CDR2 as FQGNSA. The length of the CDR3 is 14 residues. CDR3 protein: CASSPRVEGSPLHF. The CDR3, as DNA: TGTGCCAGCAGCCCCCGGGTAGAGGGTTCACCCCTCCACTTT.

V gene TRBV11-2 combines with J gene TRBJ2-7; 8 bases match TRBD1. Germline V lookup: CDR1 SGHAT, CDR2 FQNNGV. The CDR3 loop spans 15 amino acids. V was pared by 5 bases and J by 4 bases, with 10 bases of the junction left unmatched. CDR3 residues: CASSLGAGGAYEQYF. In nucleotides, the CDR3 is TGTGCCAGCAGCCTAGGGGCAGGGGGCGCGTACGAGCAGTACTTC.

The V gene is TRBV9, the J gene TRBJ2-7, with D maybe TRBD2 (6 bases). V lost 2 bases and J lost 5, with 20 bases in between. The CDR3 is 16 amino acids. The germline gives CDR1 SGDLS, CDR2 YYNGEE. DNA of the CDR3: TGTGCCAGCAGCGTTTCCCCAGGAGGGTTACGCGACGAGCAGTACTTC. Its translation: CASSVSPGGLRDEQYF.

The chain uses TRBV7-3 and TRBJ2-1, with TRBD2 matching over 7 bases. This CDR3 has 16 amino acids. Germline loops: CDR1 SGHTA, CDR2 FQGTGA. V was clipped by 5 bases and J by 4 bases; unmatched bases: 11. In DNA form, the CDR3 reads TGTGCCAGCAGCGAAACTGCAACGGGGGGTTACAATGAGCAGTTCTTC. This codes for CASSETATGGYNEQFF.

The chain recombines TRBV6-1 with TRBJ1-2, with no clear D. The germline V gene encodes CDR1 MNHNS and CDR2 SASEGT. The CDR3 has 15 residues. V lost 4 bases to trimming and J lost 3 bases, with 15 bases between them. CDR3 sequence reads: CASSGAPGSDYGYTF. CDR3 DNA sequence: TGTGCCAGCAGTGGAGCGCCCGGGTCCGACTATGGCTACACCTTC.

The V and J genes are TRBV28 and TRBJ2-4; possible D gene TRBD2, 6 bases. CDR3 length: 14 amino acids. V was cut by 7 bases and J by 0 bases, with 10 bases left in between. The V gene's germline CDR1 is MDHEN and CDR2 SYDVKM. The CDR3 sequence is CASNSGGAKNIQYF. The CDR3 DNA sequence: TGTGCCAGCAACTCCGGGGGAGCCAAAAACATTCAGTACTTC.

The chain joins TRBV15 to TRBJ2-1, with unresolved D. Trimming removed 1 base from V and 9 bases from J, with 13 bases in between. Germline V gene data show CDR1 as LNHNV and CDR2 as YYDKDF (reference sequence). The CDR3 sequence is 14 residues long. CDR3 coding DNA: TGTGCCACCAGCAGAGGGGGTCTCCTCGGTGAGCAGTTCTTC. Translating it yields CATSRGGLLGEQFF.

The chain combines TRBV5-6 with TRBJ1-5; D gene unclear. The CDR3 runs 15 residues. V dropped 0 bases and J dropped 6 bases, with 13 bases sitting between them. Germline V gene lookup returns CDR1 SGHDT and CDR2 YYEEEE. The CDR3 DNA reads as TGTGCCAGCAGCTTGGCGTCCGGTGTTCCTCAGCCCCAGCATTTT. Translating it yields CASSLASGVPQPQHF. Combining the CDR3 with reference TRBV5-6 and TRBJ1-5 gives the whole variable domain DAGVTQSPTHLIKTRGQQVTLRCSPKSGHDTVSWYQQALGQGPQFIFQYYEEEERQRGNFPDRFSGHQFPNYSSELNVNALLLGDSALYLCASSLASGVPQPQHFGDGTRLSIL.

The chain joins TRBV27 to TRBJ2-1, with a tentative D call TRBD1 (6 bases). CDR1 MNHEY and CDR2 SMNVEV come from the germline V gene (reference sequence). The CDR3 length is 15 residues. With 10 bases removed from V and 6 bases from J, the gap between germline ends came to 22 bases. The CDR3 is CAIRSGTTLGNEQFF. The CDR3 nucleotides read TGTGCCATCCGTTCCGGGACAACCCTTGGCAATGAGCAGTTCTTC.

This sequence joins TRBV13 and TRBJ1-1, with D maybe TRBD1 (6 bases). The CDR3 has 17 residues. Trimming removed 5 bases from V and 0 bases from J, with 19 bases in between. The V gene's germline CDR1 is PRHDT and CDR2 FYEKMQ (reference sequence). CDR3 amino acids: CASSITTGLFMNTEAFF. The CDR3 DNA reads as TGTGCCAGCAGCATAACGACAGGATTATTCATGAACACTGAAGCTTTCTTT.

This clone was counted between two and nine times. This chain connects TRBV21-1 to TRBJ1-2; TRBD1, the D gene given by the table, was not confirmed from the DNA. TRBV21-1 is a recognized pseudogene. The CDR3 contains 17 residues. CDR3 region: CASSTQTSGTGSKGYTF. The CDR3 bases are TGTGCCAGCAGCACGCAAACCTCCGGGACAGGGTCAAAGGGCTACACCTTC.

The chain couples TRBV13 to TRBJ2-1, with D hard to call. Germline V gives CDR1 PRHDT, CDR2 FYEKMQ (reference sequence). Deletions cut 2 bases from V and 4 bases from J, with 6 bases between. There are 13 residues in the CDR3. The CDR3 region is CASSLLDYNEQFF. Here the CDR3 DNA reads TGTGCCAGCAGCTTATTAGATTACAATGAGCAGTTCTTC.

The CDR3 DNA sequence: TGCGCCAGCAGCCAAGTGGGATTGAACACTGAAGCTTTCTTT. It translates to CASSQVGLNTEAFF. V is TRBV4-1 and J is TRBJ1-1; D remains unclear. Germline lookup yields CDR1 MGHRA and CDR2 YSYEKL. V was pared by 1 base and J by 0 bases, with 6 bases between. The length of the CDR3 is 14 residues.

This chain joins TRBV9 and TRBJ2-3; 7 bases are a match to TRBD2. Unmatched junction bases numbered 4, after V lost 0 bases and J lost 3 bases. Germline values: CDR1 SGDLS, CDR2 YYNGEE. This CDR3 is 15 amino acids long. The CDR3 is CASSVAGGGTDTQYF. The CDR3, as DNA: TGTGCCAGCAGCGTAGCTGGGGGGGGGACAGATACGCAGTATTTT.

The CDR3 loop is CAWTVGGSSNQPQHF. For the CDR3, the DNA is TGTGCCTGGACAGTAGGGGGATCTAGCAATCAGCCCCAGCATTTT. The chain joins TRBV30 to TRBJ1-5; tentative D call: TRBD1 (6 bases). The CDR3 contains 15 residues. The V and J ends lost 4 bases and 0 bases respectively, with 13 bases between them. Germline V gene sequence: CDR1 GTSNPN, CDR2 SVGIG (reference sequence).

This sequence joins TRBV15 and TRBJ1-2; D is perhaps TRBD1 (5 bases). The CDR3 is 15 residues long. Deletions cut 1 base from V and 5 bases from J, with 14 bases between. CDR1 and CDR2 from the germline V gene are LNHNV and YYDKDF (reference sequence). The CDR3 coding sequence is TGTGCCACCAGCAGAGGAGACCAGGGAATGTATGGCTACACCTTC. Protein sequence: CATSRGDQGMYGYTF.

The V call is TRBV7-9, the J call TRBJ1-4; 7 bases match TRBD1. Losses at the gene ends were 1 base for V and 4 bases for J; bases not matched to a gene: 3. In germline, CDR1 is SEHNR, CDR2 FQNEAQ (reference sequence). The CDR3 is made up of 15 amino acids. The CDR3 nucleotides are TGTGCCAGCAGCTTAGTTGCAGGGGGTAATGAAAAACTGTTTTTT. This translates into CASSLVAGGNEKLFF.

The V call is TRBV5-1, the J call TRBJ2-5; possibly TRBD2 for D (6 bases). Trimming removed 0 bases at V and 4 bases at J, with 13 bases between. The CDR3 totals 15 residues. CDR1 SGHRS and CDR2 YFSETQ come from the germline V gene. CDR3 coding DNA: TGCGCCAGCAGCTTGGTCGGGGGTCGGAGAGAGACCCAGTACTTC. As protein: CASSLVGGRRETQYF.